One and the same sample provided the 11 T cell receptor beta chains below, sequenced in a study of cytomegalovirus exposure and HLA in healthy donors. Primers included in the PCR were 60 Vbeta and 13 Jbeta primers. The table came from immunoSEQ multiplex PCR; TCRdb's copy has only in-frame clones and leaves some out. The data hold some 120,000 clones, with around 82% observed a single time. The specimen was PBMCs. The receptors here all came from a male donor in good health and CMV-seropositive.

The chain joins TRBV5-1 to TRBJ1-1; D is ambiguous. V lost 1 base and J 6 bases, leaving 19 bases between the germline ends. The germline V gene encodes CDR1 SGHRS and CDR2 YFSETQ. The CDR3 length is 16 residues. CDR3 sequence (DNA): TGCGCCAGCAGCTTGACGGGTGCAGGAGCGGACGCTGAAGCTTTCTTT. Residues: CASSLTGAGADAEAFF.

The V and J genes are TRBV6-6 and TRBJ2-7; the D gene is possibly TRBD2 (5 bases). V lost 2 bases and J 12 bases, leaving 17 bases between the germline ends. The CDR3 runs 13 residues. Germline V CDR1 and CDR2: MNHNY, SVGAGI (reference sequence). The CDR3 DNA reads as TGTGCCAGCAGTTACGACGGGGAAATTACCCGGTACTTC. Encoded protein: CASSYDGEITRYF.

The chain joins TRBV19 to TRBJ2-2, with a weak D call TRBD2 (5 bases). Germline lookup yields CDR1 LNHDA and CDR2 SQIVND (reference sequence). V shed 3 bases and J shed 2 bases, with 13 bases lying between them. CDR3 length: 16 amino acids. CDR3 DNA: TGTGCCAGTAGTATCGTTCCTGGACTCAACACCGGGGAGCTGTTTTTT. Translation: CASSIVPGLNTGELFF.

This chain uses TRBV11-2 with TRBJ2-1; 9 bases are a match to TRBD2. The CDR3 length is 16 residues. With V trimmed by 5 bases and J by 6 bases, 11 bases remained unmatched. Germline V gives CDR1 SGHAT, CDR2 FQNNGV. The CDR3 DNA follows: TGTGCCAGCAGCCTCCTTTTACTAGCGGGTGCCAATGAGCAGTTCTTC. It specifies CASSLLLLAGANEQFF.

The V call is TRBV5-1, the J call TRBJ2-5; 11 bases align to TRBD2. V lost 0 bases, J lost 4 bases, and 5 bases stayed unmatched. This CDR3 has 16 amino acids. CDR1 is SGHRS and CDR2 is YFSETQ in the germline V gene. CDR3 DNA sequence: TGCGCCAGCAGCTTGGGCGGTAGCGGGAGGGGAGAGACCCAGTACTTC. This translates into CASSLGGSGRGETQYF.

The genes are TRBV4-2 and TRBJ2-1; unclear D gene. The CDR3 runs 14 residues. The V and J ends lost 0 bases and 6 bases respectively, with 9 bases between them. Germline loops: CDR1 LGHNA, CDR2 YNFKEQ. The CDR3 loop reads CASSQDPSGNEQFF. The CDR3 DNA follows: TGTGCCAGCAGCCAAGATCCATCCGGCAATGAGCAGTTCTTC.

This clone has just one count. V gene TRBV12-5 combines with J gene TRBJ2-7; D may be TRBD2 (5 bases). V lost 4 bases to trimming and J lost 1 base, with 14 bases between them. The germline CDR1 and CDR2 sequences are LGHNT and FRNRAP. The CDR3 consists of 15 residues. In DNA form, the CDR3 reads TGTGCTAGTGGTTCCCGGAGGTGTAGGTCCTACGAGCAGTACTTC. It yields the protein CASGSRRCRSYEQYF.

This clone was seen just once. This rearrangement joins TRBV7-2 to TRBJ2-1; D possibly corresponds to TRBD1 (7 bases). Germline-derived CDR1 and CDR2 are SGHTA and FQGNSA. The CDR3 sequence is 15 residues long. V was pared by 3 bases and J by 9 bases, with 18 bases between. The CDR3 sequence: CASSFRQGGIGEQFF. The DNA of the CDR3 is TGTGCCAGCAGCTTTAGGCAGGGGGGAATTGGTGAGCAGTTCTTC.

DNA for the CDR3: TGTGCCAGCACCTCCGGGCCGGGGGTTGGAAACACCATATATTTT. Protein sequence: CASTSGPGVGNTIYF. V gene TRBV4-2 combines with J gene TRBJ1-3, with D possibly TRBD1 on 5 matching bases. CDR1 LGHNA and CDR2 YNFKEQ come from the germline V gene. The CDR3 spans 15 residues. Trimming stripped 7 bases from V and 3 bases from J, with 16 bases between.

The chain joins TRBV7-3 to TRBJ2-2; maybe TRBD1 (6 bases). The CDR3 extends over 14 amino acids. Trimming left V 5 bases short and J 7 bases short, with 14 bases between. Germline CDR1 and CDR2: SGHTA and FQGTGA. CDR3: CASSQYRAGGELFF. The CDR3 coding sequence is TGTGCCAGCAGCCAATACAGGGCGGGCGGGGAGCTGTTTTTT.

The chain is built from TRBV6-5 and TRBJ1-5, with TRBD1 identical over 7 bases. Trimming removed 6 bases from V and 2 bases from J; junction bases left unmatched: 4. The CDR3 length is 14 residues. Per germline, CDR1 MNHEY and CDR2 SVGAGI. CDR3 residues: CASSPTGGNQPQHF. The CDR3 DNA follows: TGTGCCAGCAGCCCTACAGGGGGCAATCAGCCCCAGCATTTT.